This T cell receptor beta chain derives from a study of T cells after yellow fever vaccination. Notes on the study in general: Among all clonotypes, a small share was observed in both CD4 and CD8 compartments. Reappearing after the booster were most of the clones from primary vaccination (about 96% CD4, approximately 88% CD8).

This CDR3 region has 14 residues. Between the trimmed V and J ends, which lost 5 bases and 6 bases, there was a span of 16 bases. Germline lookup yields CDR1 MNHEY and CDR2 SVGEGT. TCRdb used MiXCR to reprocess the 5' RACE reads, holding one entry per CDR3 protein. The sample has under 700,000 distinct CDR3 sequences, 17% seen once. Only a few counts were recorded for this clonotype. Its antigen is unknown. The TCR originated in a young man who received the YFV17D yellow fever vaccine. This specimen consisted of PBMCs, obtained 4 to 6 days after the first yellow fever vaccination. The rearrangement links TRBV6-2 or TRBV6-3 to TRBJ1-1; possible D gene TRBD1, 5 bases. CDR3 sequence (DNA): TGTGCCAGCAGTCGCTCAGGGTTTGCCGCTGAAGCTTTCTTT. Translated: CASSRSGFAAEAFF.